This T cell receptor (beta chain) was captured in a study of blood T cell repertoires in COVID-19. Germline CDR1 ENHRY, CDR2 SYGVKD. CDR3 length: 15 residues. V lost 0 bases and J 1 base, leaving 9 bases between the germline ends. In the original workflow: Reference gene primer amplification gave estimated nucleated cell counts. Clones were sequenced by immunoSEQ multiplex PCR, and TCRdb holds only the in-frame ones, with some missing. The V and J calls and the clone size are those of that table, but D and trimming were determined from the DNA. The sample records 250,000 to 300,000 clones, about 90% being singletons.

The V and J genes are TRBV10-3 and TRBJ1-1; no reliable D call. The sequencing sample was made of peripheral blood. The sequence was collected from a middle-aged woman who had recovered from COVID-19. CDR3 in amino acids: CAISESTRENTEAFF. As DNA, the CDR3 is TGTGCCATCAGTGAGTCGACCCGGGAGAACACTGAAGCTTTCTTT.